These T cell receptor beta chains were read from a single sample in a study of vaccination and CD4 T cells after COVID-19. MiXCR, run by TCRdb on the PCR reads, gives a single entry per CDR3 protein. The sample shows 6,000 to 9,500 distinct CDR3 sequences, about 30% of them seen only once. What these receptors recognize is not known. Input material: CD4+ T cells from blood, cultured in vitro. Receptors originate from a human donor in good health. Each CDR3 is given without its conserved first and last residue.

TRBV5-1 ASSWTVQETQY
TRBV12-3/TRBV12-4 ASSSGANVLT
TRBV7-3 ASSLTGGEETQY
TRBV27 ASTREGVGQF
TRBV18 ASSPGQGGGTEAF
TRBV20-1 SGSTGLDGYT
TRBV6-5 ASSYSGNGYT
TRBV20-1 SAQEGADTQY
TRBV7-9 ASSLAEATYEQY
TRBV7-9 ASSSRATNEKLF
TRBV15 ATSPGANIQY
TRBV20-1 SAREKIGYT
TRBV6-1 ASSGGTGGAGSNQPQH
TRBV20-1 RGTGGPGNTIY
TRBV9 ASSVPRGRSNTGELF
TRBV6-2/TRBV6-3 ASSLDSIAGNTIY
TRBV20-1 SAKTSLETQY
TRBV4-1 ASSQVASGSRNEQF
TRBV25-1 ASRDLSFEGYT
TRBV7-3 ASSFGQGETQY
TRBV9 ASSVTWQAYEQY
TRBV20-1 SAGISGNTIY
TRBV7-3 ASSLRFIGPDRVIGYT
TRBV19 ASSNSGNSPLH
TRBV20-1 SATKGRYEQY
TRBV21-1 ASIPLQGVNQPQH
TRBV19 ASSRVAGGGQETQY
TRBV5-1 ASSLGGGTLNTEAF
TRBV15 ATSSRGGTETQY
TRBV6-1 ASSPNRGPDTQY
TRBV27 ASSFLAGGPVETQY
TRBV6-1 ASSGESVLNQPQH
TRBV27 ASSASGASNEQY
TRBV18 ASSPPSGGVRTDTQY
TRBV19 ASSQGADTEAF
TRBV7-6 ASSPMGLGGANEQF
TRBV24-1 ATSVGGFSPGADTQY
TRBV20-1 SAPKGFNGYT
TRBV6-1 ASSVGGTYEQY
TRBV6-1 ASSPSRVQPQH
TRBV20-1 SAGLGQDHTDTQY